Each of the 8 T cell receptor beta chains below was sequenced from the same sample in a study of Ad26.COV2.S vaccination and SARS-CoV-2 variants. Treatment noted: about 20 received Ad26.COV2.S at low or high dose, single or two shots; several received placebo; per-sample allocation not given. The samples were gathered on day 63 after the first injection of vaccine or placebo. Assay: immunoSEQ multiplex PCR; the TCRdb copy retains only in-frame clones and omits some. This table holds 300,000 to 350,000 clones, 90% found once. This material consisted of peripheral blood, taken in a trial of Ad26.COV2.S vaccine versus placebo. These receptors came from a person aged 18 to 65 who received the Ad26.COV2.S COVID-19 vaccine or a placebo.

This clone has only a few counts. The chain is built from TRBV13 and TRBJ1-1; 9 nucleotides align to TRBD1. Losses at the gene ends were 5 bases for V and 0 bases for J; bases not matched to a gene: 10. This CDR3 region has 17 residues. CDR1 and CDR2 from the germline V gene are PRHDT and FYEKMQ (reference sequence). CDR3 nucleotides: TGTGCCAGCAGCGGGACGGGACAGGGTTCCATGAACACTGAAGCTTTCTTT. This codes for CASSGTGQGSMNTEAFF.

The sample holds one count of this clone. The chain's CDR3 is CASSQDNGVAGDTQYF. CDR3 in DNA: TGTGCCAGCAGCCAAGATAACGGAGTAGCGGGAGATACGCAGTATTTT. V and J are TRBV4-2 and TRBJ2-3, with 7 positions matching TRBD2. The CDR3 contains 16 residues. V lost 0 bases to trimming and J lost 5 bases; unmatched junction nucleotides: 8. CDR1 is LGHNA, CDR2 YNFKEQ, per germline.

V usage is TRBV6-1 and J usage is TRBJ1-1; weak D call: TRBD1 (5 bases). The CDR3 runs 13 residues. Germline loops: CDR1 MNHNS, CDR2 SASEGT. V dropped 8 bases and J dropped 1 base, with 11 bases sitting between them. The CDR3 spells CASGYGTNTEAFF. The CDR3 DNA reads as TGTGCCAGCGGTTATGGGACGAACACTGAAGCTTTCTTT.

This rearrangement joins TRBV3-1 (or the pseudogene TRBV3-2) to TRBJ1-4, with D hard to call. In germline, CDR1 is LGHDT, CDR2 YNNKEL (reference sequence). The CDR3 runs 15 residues. V lost 2 bases and J 0 bases, leaving 7 bases between the germline ends. CDR3 nucleotide sequence: TGTGCCAGCAGCCAATTCTTTGCAACTAATGAAAAACTGTTTTTT. Translated: CASSQFFATNEKLFF.

The chain carries TRBV4-3 and TRBJ1-3; TRBD1 matches 12 bases. Unmatched junction bases numbered 7, after V lost 0 bases and J lost 4 bases. CDR1 and CDR2 (germline): LGHNA, YSLEER. This CDR3 is built from 18 residues. The CDR3 coding sequence is TGCGCCAGCAGCCAAGAGGGACAGGGGGCGAGGTGGGGAAACACCATATATTTT. Protein sequence: CASSQEGQGARWGNTIYF.

V and J are TRBV3-1 (or the pseudogene TRBV3-2) and TRBJ2-1, with D uncertain. Germline V lookup: CDR1 LGHDT, CDR2 YNNKEL (reference sequence). V lost 0 bases and J 1 base, leaving 7 bases between the germline ends. This CDR3 is built from 15 residues. CDR3 sequence (DNA): TGTGCCAGCAGCCAAGATACCGTGTCCTACAATGAGCAGTTCTTC. Translated, it gives CASSQDTVSYNEQFF.

V usage is TRBV6-5 and J usage is TRBJ1-2; TRBD1 aligns across 8 bases. Trimming removed 7 bases from V and 2 bases from J; junction bases left unmatched: 6. The CDR3 runs to 14 residues. Germline CDR1 and CDR2: MNHEY and SVGAGI. This chain's CDR3 is CASKGTGTNYGYTF. The DNA for the CDR3 is TGTGCCAGCAAGGGGACAGGCACCAACTATGGCTACACCTTC.

The chain joins TRBV21-1 to TRBJ2-1. TRBV21-1 is tagged as a pseudogene. This CDR3 has 16 amino acids. DNA for the CDR3: TGTGCCCGAGGAGGAGGGGGAGTGAGCTCCTACAATGAGCAGTTCTTC. It yields the protein CARGGGGVSSYNEQFF.